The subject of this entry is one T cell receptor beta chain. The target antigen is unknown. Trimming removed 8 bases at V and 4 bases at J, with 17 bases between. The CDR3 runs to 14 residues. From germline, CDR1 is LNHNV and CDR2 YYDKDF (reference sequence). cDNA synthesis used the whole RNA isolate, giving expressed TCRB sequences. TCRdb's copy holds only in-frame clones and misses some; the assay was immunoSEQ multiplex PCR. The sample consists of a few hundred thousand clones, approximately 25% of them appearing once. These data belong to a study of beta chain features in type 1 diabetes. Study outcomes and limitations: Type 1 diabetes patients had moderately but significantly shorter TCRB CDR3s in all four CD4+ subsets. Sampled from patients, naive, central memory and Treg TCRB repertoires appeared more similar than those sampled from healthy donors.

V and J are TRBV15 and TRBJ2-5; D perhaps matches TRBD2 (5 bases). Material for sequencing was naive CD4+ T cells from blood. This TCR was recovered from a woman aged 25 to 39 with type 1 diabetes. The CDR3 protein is CATGLGGSGETQYF. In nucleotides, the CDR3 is TGTGCCACCGGCCTTGGTGGGAGTGGAGAGACCCAGTACTTC.